Given below is one T cell receptor beta chain in context. As yet, its antigen is unknown. This entry comes from a study of radiotherapy plus CTLA-4 blockade in lung cancer. This CDR3 region has 12 residues. V lost 4 bases and J 13 bases, leaving 11 bases between the germline ends. In germline, CDR1 is LNHDA, CDR2 SQIVND (reference sequence). It was focal radiation plus CTLA-4 blockade with ipilimumab that patients with chemo-refractory metastatic non-small-cell lung cancer received. TCRdb's table, derived via immunoSEQ multiplex PCR, lists solely in-frame clones and lacks some. There are tens of thousands of clones in the sample; less than 85% occur only once, and about 15% lies in the top ten. Whole-study findings and limits: Clones derived from tumor TCRs expanded in blood after radiotherapy plus ipilimumab. With interferon-beta, early dynamics of blood T cell clones were reported to best predict response.

This specimen consisted of peripheral blood, obtained from a patient treated with radiotherapy plus ipilimumab. The receptor was derived from a human donor with non-small cell lung cancer whose response to radiotherapy plus ipilimumab could not be evaluated. Some clones in this sample may be carry-over from other donors' samples. The V call is TRBV19, the J call TRBJ1-6, with D maybe TRBD1 (6 bases). This CDR3 reads CASSRGGAPLHF. DNA of the CDR3: TGTGCCAGTAGTAGGGGGGGGGCTCCCCTCCACTTT.